This T cell receptor (beta chain) was documented in a study of blood T cell repertoires in COVID-19. The wider study: Acute and convalescent COVID-19 samples came from the United States, Italy and Spain.

Method: immunoSEQ multiplex PCR; TCRdb's copy keeps in-frame clones and lacks some. The table shows roughly 280,000 clones, with approximately 91% occurring only once. The TCR was taken from a woman in her thirties with COVID-19, enrolled during active disease. Sample: peripheral blood.

The CDR3 is CASSNRTGTNEKLFF. The CDR3 region has the DNA TGTGCCAGCAGCAACCGGACAGGGACTAATGAAAAACTGTTTTTT. The gene calls are TRBV3-1 (or the pseudogene TRBV3-2) and TRBJ1-4; 8 bases fit TRBD1. The CDR3 extends over 15 amino acids. Trimming took 5 bases from V and 2 from J; bases not matched to a gene: 4. The germline gives CDR1 LGHDT, CDR2 YNNKEL (reference sequence).